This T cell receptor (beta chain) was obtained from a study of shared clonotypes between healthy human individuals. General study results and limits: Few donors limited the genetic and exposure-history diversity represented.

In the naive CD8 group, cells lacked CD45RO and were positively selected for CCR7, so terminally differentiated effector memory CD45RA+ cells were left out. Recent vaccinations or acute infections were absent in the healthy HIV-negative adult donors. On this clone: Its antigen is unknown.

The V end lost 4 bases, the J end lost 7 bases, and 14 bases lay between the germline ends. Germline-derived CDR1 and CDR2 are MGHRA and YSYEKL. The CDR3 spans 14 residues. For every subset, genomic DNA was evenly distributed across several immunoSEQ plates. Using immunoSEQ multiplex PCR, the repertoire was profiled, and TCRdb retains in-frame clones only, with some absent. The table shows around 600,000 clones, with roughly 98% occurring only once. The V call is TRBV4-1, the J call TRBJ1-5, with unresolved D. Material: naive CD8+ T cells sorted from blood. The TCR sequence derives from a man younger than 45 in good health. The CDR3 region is CASSPVQGGQPQHF. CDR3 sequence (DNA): TGCGCCAGCAGCCCCGTTCAAGGTGGGCAGCCCCAGCATTTT.